Below, 21 T cell receptor beta chains from the same sample are listed, as sequenced in a study of blood T cells in healthy people across ages. A sample-barcoded 5' primer and a J-beta primer mix were used in a second PCR of roughly 6 to 11 cycles. TCRdb used MiXCR to reprocess the 5' RACE reads, holding one entry per CDR3 protein. Of 980,000 or so distinct CDR3 sequences listed, roughly 50% are singletons. Source material: blood. The receptors stem from a man aged 25 to 45 in good health.

The chain carries TRBV7-9 and TRBJ1-4, with 9 bases fitting TRBD1. This CDR3 contains 14 residues. The germline V gene encodes CDR1 SEHNR and CDR2 FQNEAQ (reference sequence). V was pared by 9 bases and J by 7 bases, with 9 bases of the junction left unmatched. The CDR3 bases are TGTGCCAGTGAACAGGGGGCGAGGAGTGAAAAACTGTTTTTT. Its protein is CASEQGARSEKLFF. The full variable domain, completed using reference TRBV7-9 and TRBJ1-4, is DTGVSQNPRHKITKRGQNVTFRCDPISEHNRLYWYRQTLGQGPEFLTYFQNEAQLEKSRLLSDRFSAERPKGSFSTLEIQRTEQGDSAMYLCASEQGARSEKLFFGSGTQLSVL.

In the case of this clonotype: Germline and junction disagree at one end, which may indicate a read error. The chain recombines TRBV7-3 with TRBJ2-1, with TRBD2 identical over 11 bases. Germline V gene lookup returns CDR1 SGHTA and CDR2 FQGTGA. The CDR3 totals 14 residues. This CDR3 reads CASALAGVRNGQFF. CDR3 nucleotide sequence: TGTGCCAGCGCACTAGCGGGGGTTAGGAATGGGCAGTTCTTC.

The rearrangement joins TRBV10-3 to TRBJ1-2, with no clear D. V lost 8 bases to trimming and J lost 5 bases, with 12 bases between them. This CDR3 has 12 amino acids. CDR1 is ENHRY, CDR2 SYGVKD, per germline. In nucleotides, the CDR3 is TGTGCCATCGGTGGCGGGGAGTATGGCTACACCTTC. It translates to CAIGGGEYGYTF.

This clonotype was detected a few times. This chain uses TRBV29-1 with TRBJ2-1; 7 bases line up with TRBD2. This CDR3 has 12 residues. Per the germline V gene, CDR1 is SQVTM and CDR2 is ANQGSEA. The CDR3 nucleotides are TGCACCACAATAGCGGGCTACAATGAGCAGTTCTTC. It is translated as CTTIAGYNEQFF.

The gene calls are TRBV28 and TRBJ1-4, with 8 positions matching TRBD1. This CDR3 has 14 residues. With V trimmed by 2 bases and J by 8 bases, 4 bases remained unmatched. Looked up from germline, CDR1 is MDHEN and CDR2 is SYDVKM. The DNA for the CDR3 is TGTGCCAGCAGTTTAACGACAGGGGAGGAAAAACTGTTTTTT. It translates to CASSLTTGEEKLFF.

This clonotype was picked up a small number of times. This chain's CDR3 is CASTKDRSNYGYTF. For the CDR3, the DNA is TGTGCCAGCACCAAGGACAGATCTAACTATGGCTACACCTTC. The chain joins TRBV6-6 to TRBJ1-2; weak D call: TRBD1 (6 bases). V gave up 7 bases and J gave up 0 bases, with 12 bases separating them. CDR3 length: 14 residues. Germline V gives CDR1 MNHNY, CDR2 SVGAGI (reference sequence).

This clonotype was observed a few times. One end of the junction does not line up with germline, which may come from a read error. The chain couples TRBV5-1 to TRBJ2-5; tentatively, D is TRBD1 or TRBD2 (5 bases each). The J call may not be correct, given that the DNA end is closer to TRBJ2-7. The CDR3 is made up of 12 amino acids. Germline-derived CDR1 and CDR2 are SGHRS and YFSETQ. The CDR3 sequence is CASSGPGGEQYF. The CDR3, as DNA: TGTGCCAGCAGCGGACCTGGGGGCGAGCAGTACTTC.

V usage is TRBV10-3 and J usage is TRBJ2-2, with D uncertain. From germline, CDR1 is ENHRY and CDR2 SYGVKD. The V end lost 2 bases, the J end lost 10 bases, and 8 bases lay between the germline ends. The CDR3 has 12 residues. As DNA, the CDR3 is TGTGCCATCAGTGAGGGCGGTATGGAGCTGTTTTTT. Translated, it gives CAISEGGMELFF.

The V call is TRBV27, the J call TRBJ2-7; D is undetermined. The CDR3 loop spans 8 amino acids. V gave up 6 bases and J gave up 10 bases, with 4 bases separating them. Looked up from germline, CDR1 is MNHEY and CDR2 is SMNVEV (reference sequence). As DNA, the CDR3 is TGTGCCAGCAGACCTCAGTACTTC. Translation: CASRPQYF.

V is TRBV3-1 and J is TRBJ1-2; TRBD1 matches 8 bases. The CDR3 length is 13 residues. Germline CDR1 is LGHDT and CDR2 is YNNKEL (reference sequence). V dropped 5 bases and J dropped 7; count of bases not matched to a gene: 6. CDR3 sequence (DNA): TGTGCCAGCAGCTCGCAGGGGGCCGGTGGCTACACCTTC. Translation gives CASSSQGAGGYTF.

The chain employs TRBV5-1 and TRBJ2-2; D not resolved. Germline lookup yields CDR1 SGHRS and CDR2 YFSETQ. The CDR3 runs 13 residues. Trimming took 0 bases from V and 7 from J, leaving 7 bases between them. The chain's CDR3 is CASSLAANGELFF. Written as DNA, the CDR3 is TGCGCCAGCAGCTTGGCGGCAAACGGGGAGCTGTTTTTT.

In its sample, this clonotype was seen a few times. V usage is TRBV6-2 or TRBV6-3 and J usage is TRBJ2-5; unclear D gene. Germline V gene lookup returns CDR1 MNHEY and CDR2 SVGEGT. The V gene lost 5 bases and the J gene lost 6 bases, with 13 bases spanning the gap. The CDR3 contains 13 residues. CDR3 sequence: CASSPTDRKTQYF. CDR3 nucleotide sequence: TGTGCCAGCAGTCCTACTGATCGGAAGACCCAGTACTTC.

The rearrangement links TRBV6-5 to TRBJ2-3, with D possibly being TRBD2 (6 bases). The germline V and J ends were trimmed by 2 bases and 0 bases, with 9 bases remaining between them. Germline-derived CDR1 and CDR2 are MNHEY and SVGAGI. The CDR3 has 15 amino acids. CDR3 region: CASSYGLASTDTQYF. For the CDR3, the DNA is TGTGCCAGCAGTTACGGGCTAGCGAGCACAGATACGCAGTATTTT.

The chain carries TRBV20-1 and TRBJ2-5, with 8 nucleotides matching TRBD2. The CDR3 extends over 12 amino acids. The germline V gene has CDR1 DFQATT and CDR2 SNEGSKA (reference sequence). The CDR3 bases are TGCGGTACATCCGGGACTAGAAGTGAGCAGTACTTC. Translation: CGTSGTRSEQYF.

This clonotype was seen repeatedly, ten times or more. V gene TRBV12-3 or TRBV12-4 combines with J gene TRBJ1-6, with TRBD1 matching over 9 bases. Trimming at V came to 6 bases and at J to 7 bases, leaving 7 bases not matched to a gene. The CDR3 runs 15 residues. The CDR3 nucleotides read TGTGCCAGCAGGCCGACCGGGACAGGGAATTCACCCCTCCACTTT. Its protein product is CASRPTGTGNSPLHF.

The chain joins TRBV7-2 to TRBJ2-3; 8 bases line up with TRBD2. Trimming cost V 5 bases and J 2 bases; bases outside gene matches: 6. The CDR3 is 15 residues long. Germline loops: CDR1 SGHTA, CDR2 FQGNSA. CDR3: CASSRRGGTTDTQYF. The CDR3 DNA follows: TGTGCCAGCAGCCGACGGGGGGGTACCACAGATACGCAGTATTTT.

V and J are TRBV4-3 and TRBJ2-7; TRBD1 might be the D (5 bases). Trimming left V 0 bases short and J 7 bases short, with 16 bases between. Per the germline V gene, CDR1 is LGHNA and CDR2 is YSLEER. This CDR3 comprises 15 residues. CDR3 loop: CASSQDLSRVNEQYF. DNA for the CDR3: TGCGCCAGCAGCCAAGACCTCAGCAGGGTTAATGAGCAGTACTTC.

The rearrangement links TRBV4-1 to TRBJ2-1, with 9 bases aligning to TRBD2. The CDR3 is 17 residues long. J was trimmed by 4 bases and V by 0 bases; bases with no gene match: 7. The germline V gene has CDR1 MGHRA and CDR2 YSYEKL. For the CDR3, the DNA is TGCGCCAGCAGCCAAGATTCGGCTAGCGGGGCGTACAATGAGCAGTTCTTC. It codes for CASSQDSASGAYNEQFF.

The chain links TRBV15 to TRBJ2-6; TRBD1 might be the D (6 bases). This CDR3 has 17 residues. CDR1 LNHNV and CDR2 YYDKDF come from the germline V gene (reference sequence). V was pared by 3 bases and J by 0 bases, with 12 bases between. CDR3 nucleotide sequence: TGTGCCACCAGCAGCGAGGACAGTTCCTCTGGGGCCAACGTCCTGACTTTC. Translation gives CATSSEDSSSGANVLTF.

This clonotype was counted only a few times. The V gene is TRBV7-6, the J gene TRBJ2-7, with 10 bases aligning to TRBD1. Germline V lookup: CDR1 SGHVS, CDR2 FNYEAQ. The CDR3 totals 17 residues. V shed 1 base, J shed 3 bases, and the junction held 9 bases outside the gene matches. The CDR3 protein is CASSLESSDRGLYEQYF. In nucleotides, the CDR3 is TGTGCCAGCAGCTTAGAGTCCTCCGACAGGGGGCTCTACGAGCAGTACTTC.

This chain joins TRBV18 and TRBJ2-1, with a possible D match to TRBD1 (6 bases). CDR3 size: 15 residues. Trimming cost V 0 bases and J 3 bases, with 9 bases left between them. Germline CDR1 and CDR2: KGHSH and LQKENI. The CDR3 DNA is TGTGCCAGCTCACCACCCAAGGACAGCTACAATGAGCAGTTCTTC. Its translation: CASSPPKDSYNEQFF.